This T cell receptor (beta chain) was found in a study of T cell repertoires in cytomegalovirus infection. Overall study context: A matching HLA type, together with CMV infection, was signaled by public TCR beta signatures.

The sample holds many counts of this clonotype. Its antigen is undetermined. V lost 0 bases to trimming and J lost 3 bases; unmatched junction nucleotides: 10. There are 17 residues in the CDR3. Germline V gene sequence: CDR1 LGHNA, CDR2 YSLEER. Whole-study findings and limits: Identification of carriers of CMV plus the relevant HLA was achieved through cumulative public TCR beta family frequency. In two of eight donors, the top clonotype was HLA-C-restricted CMV-specific.

A single record per CDR3 protein comes from TCRdb applying MiXCR to the reads. Here the sample spans 250,000 or so distinct CDR3 sequences, over 9% being singletons. The chain combines TRBV4-3 with TRBJ1-2; 7 positions agree with TRBD1. Sequenced: PBMCs. The source is a human donor in good health (CMV status not recorded). Some clones in this sample may be carry-over from other donors' samples. The CDR3: CASSQDLGQGGYYGYTF. DNA for the CDR3: TGCGCCAGCAGCCAAGATCTTGGGCAGGGGGGGTACTATGGCTACACCTTC.